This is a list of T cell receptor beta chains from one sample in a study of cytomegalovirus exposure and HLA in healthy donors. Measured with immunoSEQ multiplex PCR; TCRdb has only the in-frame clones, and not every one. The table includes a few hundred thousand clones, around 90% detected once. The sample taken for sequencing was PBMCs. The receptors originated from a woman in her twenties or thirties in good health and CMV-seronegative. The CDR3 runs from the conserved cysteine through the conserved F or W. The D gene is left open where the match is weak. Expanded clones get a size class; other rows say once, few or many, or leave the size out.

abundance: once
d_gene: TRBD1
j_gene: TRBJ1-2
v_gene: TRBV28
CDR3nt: TGTGCCAGCAGTTTATCGACAGGGGTGGGTGGCTACACCTTC
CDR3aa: CASSLSTGVGGYTF

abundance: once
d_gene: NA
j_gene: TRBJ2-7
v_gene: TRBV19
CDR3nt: TGTGCCAGTAGTATAGGCCTCGGCCTCTACGAGCAGTACTTC
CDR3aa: CASSIGLGLYEQYF

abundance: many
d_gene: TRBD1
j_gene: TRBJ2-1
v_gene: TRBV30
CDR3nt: TGTGCCTGGAGTGTACGCCCCCTGACAGGGTCGTATGAGCAGTTCTTC
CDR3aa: CAWSVRPLTGSYEQFF

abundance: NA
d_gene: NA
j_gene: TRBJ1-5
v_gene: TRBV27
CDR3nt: TGTGCCAGCAGTTTTCTGGGTCAGCCCCAGCATTTT
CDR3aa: CASSFLGQPQHF

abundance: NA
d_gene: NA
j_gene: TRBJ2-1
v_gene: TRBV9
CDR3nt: TGTGCCAGCAGCGTAGAAGGGTCCTACAATGAGCAGTTCTTC
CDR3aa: CASSVEGSYNEQFF

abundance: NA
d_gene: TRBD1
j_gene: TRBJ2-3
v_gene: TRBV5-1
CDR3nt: TGCGCCAGCAGCTTGAGTCAGGGGGCGATTACAGATACGCAGTATTTT
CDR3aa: CASSLSQGAITDTQYF

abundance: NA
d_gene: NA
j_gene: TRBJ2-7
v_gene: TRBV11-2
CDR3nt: TGTGCCAGCAGCAGAGATAGCTACGAGCAGTACTTC
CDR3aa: CASSRDSYEQYF

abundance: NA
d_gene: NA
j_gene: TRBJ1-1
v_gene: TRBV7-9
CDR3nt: TGTGCCAGCAGCTTAGTCGGACAGACTGAAGCTTTCTTT
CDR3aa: CASSLVGQTEAFF

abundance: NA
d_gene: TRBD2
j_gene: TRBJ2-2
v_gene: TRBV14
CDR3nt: TGTGCCAGCAGCCAAGAGGCCCTAGCGGGAGGAACCGGGGAGCTGTTTTTT
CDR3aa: CASSQEALAGGTGELFF

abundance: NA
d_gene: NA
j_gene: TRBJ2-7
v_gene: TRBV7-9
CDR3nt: TGTGCCAGCAGCTCCCTAGGGGCCGAGCAGTACTTC
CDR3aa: CASSSLGAEQYF

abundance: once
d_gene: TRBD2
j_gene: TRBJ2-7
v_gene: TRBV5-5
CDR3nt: TGTGCCAGCAGCTTGGTTCTAGCGGGCTACGAGCAGTACTTC
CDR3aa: CASSLVLAGYEQYF

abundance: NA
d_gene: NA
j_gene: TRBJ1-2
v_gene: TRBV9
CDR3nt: TGTGCCAGCAGCGTAGAAGGTAATCCCATCTATGGCTACACCTTC
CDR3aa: CASSVEGNPIYGYTF

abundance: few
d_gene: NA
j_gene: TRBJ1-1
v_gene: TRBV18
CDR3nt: TGTGCCAGCTCACCATATCGGGGCACTGAAGCTTTCTTT
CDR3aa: CASSPYRGTEAFF

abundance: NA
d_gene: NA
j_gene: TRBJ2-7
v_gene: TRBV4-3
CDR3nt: TGCGCCAGCAGCCAAGATCCAGGGACCTACGAGCAGTACTTC
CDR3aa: CASSQDPGTYEQYF

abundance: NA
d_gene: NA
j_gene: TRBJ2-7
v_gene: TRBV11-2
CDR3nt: TGTGCCAGCAGCCCAGTAGGCACAGGCCGAACCTACGAGCAGTACTTC
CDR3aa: CASSPVGTGRTYEQYF

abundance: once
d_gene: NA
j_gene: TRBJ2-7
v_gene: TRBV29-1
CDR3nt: TGCAGCGTTGGAGGATCAACCTACGAGCAGTACTTC
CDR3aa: CSVGGSTYEQYF

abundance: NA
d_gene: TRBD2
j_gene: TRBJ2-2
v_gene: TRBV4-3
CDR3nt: TGCGCCAGCAGCCAAGACCTAGCGGGTACCGGGGAGCTGTTTTTT
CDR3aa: CASSQDLAGTGELFF

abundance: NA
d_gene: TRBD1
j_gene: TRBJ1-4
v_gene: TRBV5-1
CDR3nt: TGCGCCAGCAGCTTGGCCGGGACAGTTAATGAAAAACTGTTTTTT
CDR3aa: CASSLAGTVNEKLFF

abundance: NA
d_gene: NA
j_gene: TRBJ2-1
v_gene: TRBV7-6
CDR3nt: TGTGCCAGCAGCCTTACCTCGAGCTCCTACAATGAGCAGTTCTTC
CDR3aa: CASSLTSSSYNEQFF

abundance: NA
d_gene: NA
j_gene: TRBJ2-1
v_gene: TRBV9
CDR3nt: TGTGCCAGCAGTGGCGGGGGCCTCAATGAGCAGTTCTTC
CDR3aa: CASSGGGLNEQFF

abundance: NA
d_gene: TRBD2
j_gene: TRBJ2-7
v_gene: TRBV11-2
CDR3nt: TGTGCCAGCAGCTGGACTAGCGGGAGGTACGAGCAGTACTTC
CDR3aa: CASSWTSGRYEQYF

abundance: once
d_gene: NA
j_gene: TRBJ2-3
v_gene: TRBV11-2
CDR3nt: TGTGCCAGCAGCCGCCCGGGTGCCATCATGAGCACAGATACGCAGTATTTT
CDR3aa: CASSRPGAIMSTDTQYF

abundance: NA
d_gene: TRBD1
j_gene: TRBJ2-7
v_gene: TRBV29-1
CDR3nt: TGCAGCTTTTCAGGGGGCGACGTGTACGAGCAGTACTTC
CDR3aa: CSFSGGDVYEQYF

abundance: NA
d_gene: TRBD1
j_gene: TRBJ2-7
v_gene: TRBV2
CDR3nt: TGTGCCAGCACCTCTAACAGGGGGTCCTTATCCTACGAGCAGTACTTC
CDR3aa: CASTSNRGSLSYEQYF